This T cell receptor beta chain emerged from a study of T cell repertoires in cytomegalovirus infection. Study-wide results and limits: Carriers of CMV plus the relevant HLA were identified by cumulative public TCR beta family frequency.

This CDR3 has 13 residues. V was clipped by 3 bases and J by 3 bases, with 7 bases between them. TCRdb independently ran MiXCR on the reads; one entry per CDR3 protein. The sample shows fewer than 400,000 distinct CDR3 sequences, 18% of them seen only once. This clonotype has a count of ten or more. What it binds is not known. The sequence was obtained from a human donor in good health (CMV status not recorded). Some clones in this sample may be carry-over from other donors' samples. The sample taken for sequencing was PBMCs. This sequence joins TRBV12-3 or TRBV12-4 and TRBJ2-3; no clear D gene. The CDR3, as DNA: TGTGCCAGCAGTTTGGCGGAGACAGATACGCAGTATTTT. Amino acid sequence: CASSLAETDTQYF.